This TCR beta chain is drawn from a study of identical twins (dated by TCRdb to the mid-2010s). About the full investigation: The study deep-sequenced TCR alpha and beta repertoires from monozygotic twins, unrelated adults of various ages and cord blood to test whether fetal clonotypes persist. To rule out contamination, replicate twin experiments were performed at different times with different library preparation protocols. What the authors observed across the whole study: Invariant T cells such as MAIT and iNKT could partly confound zero-insertion analyses, although diverse VJ usage argued against such confounding for most clonotypes. Because the same donors could not be followed over many years, conclusions were based on cross-sectional statistical analysis. Compared with coincidental sharing between unrelated individuals, out-of-frame TCR alpha sequences shared between twins showed an excess of sequences with low generation probability. Recombination models systematically underestimated out-of-frame TCR alpha sharing in monozygotic twins but agreed with sharing between unrelated individuals. Excess twin sharing in beta out-of-frame sequences was weaker because fewer shared sequences lowered the signal-to-noise ratio. Fewer insertions were carried by abundant cord blood beta clonotypes; a weaker similar trend was observed in young adult naive repertoires, while no such trend was observed in memory repertoires.

Library construction relied on 5' RACE. TCRdb names Illumina HiSeq 2000 as the instrument used. A universal primer binding site was introduced by template switching, and a unique molecular identifier was present in the final cDNA, enabling accurate counting of TCR cDNA molecules. Specific primers in the conserved constant-segment region were used to synthesize first-strand cDNA for the TCR alpha and beta chains. To control for contamination, each cDNA library was double barcoded with a SMART-Mk sample barcode plus Illumina barcodes. TruSeq adapter sequences, together with Illumina sample barcodes, were added in two successive PCR steps. The Illumina HiSeq platform was used with custom primers to sequence TCR alpha and beta cDNA libraries. The study's processing was this. Unique molecular identifiers were extracted from raw reads with MiGEC, and CDR3 positions were determined with MiXCR. For each individual, recombination models were inferred using an EM algorithm with the repgenHMM and IGoR tools. Shared clonotypes were analyzed with the tcR package in R, and sharing was normalized by the product of cloneset sizes. To study raw recombination free of thymic and clonal selection effects, out-of-frame nonproductive sequences were analyzed. TCRdb ran its own pipeline on the public reads, namely fastp trimming at Q25 and MiXCR clone calling, and kept in-frame beta chains. When rows share a CDR3 protein, they turn into one entry using the most common DNA and genes. None of the V and J calls come from the authors' own analysis; TCRdb made them. The sample yields roughly 720,000 distinct CDR3 sequences; 15% to 20% were counted once. The top ten hold roughly 13% of the sample.

A word on this clonotype: Its antigen remains unidentified. Per-base qualities were not stored, and no clone one base away is much larger.

According to the germline V gene (reference sequence), CDR1 reads SEHNR and CDR2 reads FQNEAQ. From cysteine to phenylalanine, the CDR3 is 14 amino acids long. Only CDR3 DNA remains: 42 bases, in frame from the first base. V sheds 3 bases and J sheds 6 bases, leaving 14 bases between their ends. Every donor in the study was a healthy Caucasian. Three pairs of female monozygotic twins, all aged about 18 to 30 years, were included in the twin cohort. Peripheral blood mononuclear cells were used as the source from which RNA for TCR libraries was isolated. The sample was also linked to a second study, of T cells expressing NK-cell markers. As that second paper reports: Three sorted T-cell subsets (CD3+CD56+NKG2C+, CD3+CD56+NKG2C- and CD3+CD56-NKG2C+) from fewer than 10 donors had their TCR beta-chain repertoires profiled. Among the eight sequenced donors, only one was HCMV-seronegative, while the other seven were HCMV-seropositive. In several experiments an anti-gammadeltaTCR antibody was added to restrict sorting to alphabetaTCR-expressing T cells. In six donors, the dominant CD3+CD56+NKG2C+ clonotypes ranked among the top 10 CD8+ clonotypes, making up roughly 1.0-7.5% of CD8+ T cells. Those dominant clonotypes were again the most abundant among CD3+CD56-NKG2C+ cells in several donors, at about 25-60.1%. It remained unclear whether the expanded NKG2C-expressing T cell clones were specific for HCMV antigens. Randomly selected healthy volunteers, three men and five women, were used as the eight sequenced donors. HCMV serostatus was determined by detecting HCMV-specific IgG in serum with a commercial ELISA kit. Bulk peripheral blood T-cell repertoires were additionally sequenced from unsorted PBMC for six donors. MIGEC handled demultiplexing of the reads and grouping by UMI, while MiTCR was used to assemble and quantify clonotypes. To exclude erroneous sequences, any TCR cDNA sequence not supported by at least two reads was discarded. The tcR package was used for downstream repertoire analysis, and clonotypes were matched between fractions using CDR3 nucleotide sequence together with V segment. VDJmatch was used to annotate antigen specificity against VDJdb, with one amino acid substitution in CDR3 permitted.

The chain links TRBV7-9 with TRBJ1-2, and the D gene may be TRBD1, 6 bases matching. This TCR came from a woman aged 18-29 years in good health. Sequenced sample: PBMCs. The CDR3 region has the sequence CASSFSSGEDGYTF. The DNA reads as follows: TGTGCCAGCAGCTTTAGTTCAGGGGAGGATGGCTACACCTTC.